The 23 T cell receptor beta chains below come from one sample, sequenced in a study of patients and donors after allogeneic stem cell transplantation. TCRdb itself ran the RT-PCR reads through MiXCR, one entry per CDR3 protein. The profile shows some 960,000 distinct CDR3 sequences, 15% to 20% of them singletons. Sequenced material: blood, either unsorted or a sorted T cell fraction (not recorded which). Receptors were obtained from a human donor who was either an allogeneic HSCT recipient or a stem cell or donor lymphocyte infusion donor (not recorded which). It is not recorded whose cells these are; they may come from a transplant donor.

The chain combines TRBV20-1 with TRBJ2-3; D gene unclear. The CDR3 contains 11 residues. Germline V gene data show CDR1 as DFQATT and CDR2 as SNEGSKA (reference sequence). Trimming stripped 6 bases from V and 2 bases from J, with 6 bases between. The CDR3 protein is CSALFTDTQYF. The CDR3 nucleotides are TGCAGTGCCCTCTTCACAGATACGCAGTATTTT.

This clonotype was seen a handful of times. V and J are TRBV2 and TRBJ2-7; the match to TRBD1 covers 7 bases. With 9 bases clipped from V and 0 bases from J, the junction kept 5 bases outside the gene matches. In germline, CDR1 is SNHLY, CDR2 FYNNEI. This CDR3 has 13 amino acids. The CDR3 region is CASTGQNSYEQYF. CDR3 nucleotides: TGTGCCAGTACGGGACAGAACTCCTACGAGCAGTACTTC. Filled out from reference TRBV2 and TRBJ2-7, the complete variable domain reads EPEVTQTPSHQVTQMGQEVILRCVPISNHLYFYWYRQILGQKVEFLVSFYNNEISEKSEIFDDQFSVERPDGSNFTLKIRSTKLEDSAMYFCASTGQNSYEQYFGPGTRLTVT.

This clonotype was recorded a few times. The chain is built from TRBV6-1 and TRBJ2-5; tentatively, D is TRBD2 (5 bases). Trimming removed 8 bases at V and 5 bases at J, with 18 bases between. There are 14 residues in the CDR3. Germline CDR1 is MNHNS and CDR2 is SASEGT. The CDR3: CASGELDIAETQYF. The CDR3 DNA sequence: TGTGCCAGCGGAGAATTAGATATAGCGGAGACCCAGTACTTC.

This clonotype was recorded a few times. The chain links TRBV7-2 to TRBJ2-7; 7 positions match TRBD1. Losses at the gene ends were 4 bases for V and 4 bases for J; bases not matched to a gene: 13. The germline V gene has CDR1 SGHTA and CDR2 FQGNSA. The CDR3 runs 16 residues. The CDR3 region is CASSWARQGARYEQYF. For the CDR3, the DNA is TGTGCCAGCAGCTGGGCCCGACAGGGAGCGCGTTACGAGCAGTACTTC.

This clonotype was detected once. The chain is built from TRBV21-1 and TRBJ1-2; the listed D gene, TRBD1, was not tested against the DNA. TRBV21-1 corresponds to a pseudogene. The CDR3 extends over 13 amino acids. The CDR3 DNA is TGTGCCAGCAGCGAGGGACGGACGTATGGCTACACCTTC. It encodes CASSEGRTYGYTF.

This clonotype was recorded many times. The rearrangement joins TRBV5-1 to TRBJ2-7, with a weak D call TRBD2 (6 bases). V was pared by 0 bases and J by 5 bases, with 9 bases between. Germline V lookup: CDR1 SGHRS, CDR2 YFSETQ. The CDR3 loop spans 13 amino acids. CDR3 coding DNA: TGCGCCAGCAGCTTGGAACGGGGGAACGAGCAGTACTTC. It is translated as CASSLERGNEQYF.

In DNA form, the CDR3 reads TGTGCCAGCAGCCAAGTTGGGGGACAGGGTGGACAGCCCCAGCATTTT. This codes for CASSQVGGQGGQPQHF. The chain has TRBV4-2 and TRBJ1-5; 9 positions match TRBD1. Germline assignment: CDR1 LGHNA and CDR2 YNFKEQ. With 1 base clipped from V and 7 bases from J, the junction kept 8 bases outside the gene matches. This CDR3 region has 16 residues.

The V and J genes are TRBV6-1 and TRBJ1-2, with 7 bases that match TRBD1. CDR3 size: 13 residues. J gave up 8 bases and V 6 bases, and 9 bases lay outside the gene matches. Germline V gives CDR1 MNHNS, CDR2 SASEGT. CDR3 sequence: CASRPTGLGGYTF. In nucleotides, the CDR3 is TGTGCCAGCAGGCCGACAGGGCTAGGGGGCTACACCTTC.

A few counts support this clonotype. This chain links TRBV27 with TRBJ2-7, with 12 bases that match TRBD2. After removal of 3 bases from V and 1 base from J, the junction contained 10 bases not matched to a gene. Germline V gene sequence: CDR1 MNHEY, CDR2 SMNVEV (reference sequence). This CDR3 region has 18 residues. The CDR3 loop reads CASSFSGTSGPFSYEQYF. CDR3 coding DNA: TGTGCCAGCAGTTTCTCCGGGACTAGCGGGCCTTTTTCCTACGAGCAGTACTTC.

V is TRBV2 and J is TRBJ2-3, with 9 positions matching TRBD2. After removal of 1 base from V and 0 bases from J, the junction contained 8 bases not matched to a gene. The CDR3 runs to 18 residues. Per germline, CDR1 SNHLY and CDR2 FYNNEI. The CDR3 bases are TGTGCCAGCAGTGAAGGCAGCGGGGGGCCCTCTAGCACAGATACGCAGTATTTT. As protein: CASSEGSGGPSSTDTQYF.

The chain carries TRBV12-3 or TRBV12-4 and TRBJ2-1; the D is unclear. The CDR3 loop spans 11 amino acids. The germline V and J ends were trimmed by 6 bases and 8 bases, with 8 bases remaining between them. The CDR3 reads CASRFLDEQFF. CDR3 DNA: TGTGCCAGCAGATTTCTCGATGAGCAGTTCTTC.

This clonotype was found a few times. This chain links TRBV29-1 with TRBJ2-3; 9 bases are a match to TRBD2. There are 14 residues in the CDR3. Germline CDR1 is SQVTM and CDR2 is ANQGSEA. The V gene end was trimmed by 4 bases and the J gene end by 9 bases; junction bases not matched to a gene: 11. CDR3 nucleotide sequence: TGCAGCGTTGTGGCGGGGGGGCCGGTCATAACGCAGTATTTT. Translation: CSVVAGGPVITQYF.

This clonotype showed up just a few times. This chain uses TRBV15 with TRBJ2-7; 10 bases align to TRBD2. The trim removed 0 bases at V and 1 base at J, leaving 6 bases unmatched. Germline V gives CDR1 LNHNV, CDR2 YYDKDF (reference sequence). The CDR3 has 17 residues. In nucleotides, the CDR3 is TGTGCCACCAGCAGAGATCTTATAGCGGGGGGATCCTACGAGCAGTACTTC. Residues: CATSRDLIAGGSYEQYF. Together with reference TRBV15 and TRBJ2-7, the CDR3 gives the full variable domain: DAMVIQNPRYQVTQFGKPVTLSCSQTLNHNVMYWYQQKSSQAPKLLFHYYDKDFNNEADTPDNFQSRRPNTSFCFLDIRSPGLGDTAMYLCATSRDLIAGGSYEQYFGPGTRLTVT.

This CDR3 reads CASTIRDPGHQPQHF. The CDR3 nucleotides read TGTGCCAGCACCATCCGGGACCCTGGGCACCAGCCCCAGCATTTT. The rearrangement joins TRBV12-3 or TRBV12-4 to TRBJ1-5; D perhaps matches TRBD1 (5 bases). The CDR3 is 15 residues long. Trimming removed 7 bases from V and 7 bases from J, with 20 bases in between.

The rearrangement joins TRBV9 to TRBJ2-7, with D possibly matching TRBD2 (5 bases). Trimming pared 3 bases from V and 3 bases from J, leaving 13 bases between. The germline CDR1 and CDR2 sequences are SGDLS and YYNGEE. The CDR3 has 14 amino acids. CDR3 DNA sequence: TGTGCCAGCAGCGCAGAACTAGGCCTCTACGAGCAGTACTTC. Encoded protein: CASSAELGLYEQYF.

The chain combines TRBV9 with TRBJ2-1; no clear D gene. Germline values: CDR1 SGDLS, CDR2 YYNGEE. Trimming stripped 0 bases from V and 9 bases from J, with 13 bases between. The CDR3 runs 14 residues. The CDR3 nucleotides read TGTGCCAGCAGCGTAGGGGGTAGTAGTCGTGAGCAGTTCTTC. Encoded protein: CASSVGGSSREQFF.

The genes are TRBV20-1 and TRBJ2-3; no clear D. With 5 bases removed from V and 2 bases from J, the gap between germline ends came to 11 bases. The CDR3 has 13 amino acids. Per the germline V gene, CDR1 is DFQATT and CDR2 is SNEGSKA (reference sequence). The CDR3, as DNA: TGCAGTGCTGGCCGCGCCATCACAGATACGCAGTATTTT. Translating gives CSAGRAITDTQYF.

This clonotype was observed a few times. This sequence joins TRBV5-1 and TRBJ1-2; 7 bases map to TRBD1. In germline, CDR1 is SGHRS, CDR2 YFSETQ. With V trimmed by 4 bases and J by 7 bases, 13 bases remained unmatched. This CDR3 contains 15 residues. CDR3: CASSDHRRQGGGYTF. The CDR3 DNA sequence: TGCGCCAGCAGCGACCATCGGAGACAGGGAGGTGGCTACACCTTC.

The chain employs TRBV12-3 or TRBV12-4 and TRBJ1-1; a possible D gene is TRBD1 (5 bases). The CDR3 runs to 17 residues. V lost 6 bases, J lost 0 bases, and 20 bases lay in between. The CDR3 loop is CASRLRVGGSMNTEAFF. The CDR3 region has the DNA TGTGCCAGCAGGCTAAGGGTGGGGGGATCCATGAACACTGAAGCTTTCTTT.

The genes are TRBV5-1 and TRBJ2-3; TRBD2 aligns across 13 bases. This CDR3 is 18 amino acids long. V was pared by 0 bases and J by 3 bases, with 7 bases of the junction left unmatched. CDR1 is SGHRS and CDR2 is YFSETQ in the germline V gene. The CDR3 protein is CASSLGTSGRMGTDTQYF. The CDR3 region has the DNA TGCGCCAGCAGCTTGGGGACTAGCGGGAGAATGGGGACAGATACGCAGTATTTT.

The chain combines TRBV24-1 with TRBJ1-1; TRBD1 aligns across 7 bases. Looked up from germline, CDR1 is KGHDR and CDR2 is SFDVKD. V shed 3 bases, J shed 4 bases, and the junction held 7 bases outside the gene matches. The CDR3 covers 15 residues. The CDR3 nucleotides read TGTGCCACCAGTGATCCCAAAGGGGGCTTCACTGAAGCTTTCTTT. It codes for CATSDPKGGFTEAFF.

This clonotype was found a few times. This CDR3 reads CASSQPSGGVNEQFF. The CDR3 bases are TGCGCCAGCAGCCAACCCAGCGGGGGGGTGAATGAGCAGTTCTTC. This sequence joins TRBV4-1 and TRBJ2-1; TRBD2 matches at 10 bases. The junction had 5 bases not matched to a gene; V was cut back by 2 bases and J by 7 bases. Germline V gives CDR1 MGHRA, CDR2 YSYEKL. The CDR3 runs 15 residues.

The chain joins TRBV20-1 to TRBJ2-1; perhaps TRBD1 as D (6 bases). V lost 5 bases, J lost 5 bases, and 19 bases lay in between. The germline V gene encodes CDR1 DFQATT and CDR2 SNEGSKA (reference sequence). This CDR3 is 15 amino acids long. The CDR3 sequence: CSAGPPSWGHNEQFF. As DNA, the CDR3 is TGCAGTGCTGGACCCCCCAGCTGGGGGCACAATGAGCAGTTCTTC.